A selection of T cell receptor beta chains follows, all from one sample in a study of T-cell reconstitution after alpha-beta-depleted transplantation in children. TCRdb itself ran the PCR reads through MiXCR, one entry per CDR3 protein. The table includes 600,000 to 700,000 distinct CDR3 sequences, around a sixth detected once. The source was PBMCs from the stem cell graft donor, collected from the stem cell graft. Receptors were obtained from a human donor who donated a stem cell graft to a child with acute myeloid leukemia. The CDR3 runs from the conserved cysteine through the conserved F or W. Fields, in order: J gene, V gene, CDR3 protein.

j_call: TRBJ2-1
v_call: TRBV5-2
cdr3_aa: CASHYPGSGGYNEQFF

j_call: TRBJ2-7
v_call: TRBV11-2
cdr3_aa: CASSLGGLPSYEQYF

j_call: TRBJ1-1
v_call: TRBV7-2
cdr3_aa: CASSLDQRMNTEAFF

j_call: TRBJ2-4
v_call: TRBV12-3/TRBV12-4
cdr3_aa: CASKGGGNIQYF

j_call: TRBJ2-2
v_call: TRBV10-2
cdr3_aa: CASNPGPNTGELFF

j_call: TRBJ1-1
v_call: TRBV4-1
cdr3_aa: CASRSKLEAFF

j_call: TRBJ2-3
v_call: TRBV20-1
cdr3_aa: CSAALTGGTDTQYF

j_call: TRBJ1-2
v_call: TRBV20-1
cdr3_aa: CSARDLQGAGGYTF

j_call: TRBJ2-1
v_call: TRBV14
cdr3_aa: CASSHLQGSHNEQFF

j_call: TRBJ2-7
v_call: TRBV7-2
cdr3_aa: CASSLAHTSGGSYEQYF

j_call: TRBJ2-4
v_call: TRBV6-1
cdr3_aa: CASSERRNGKNIQYF

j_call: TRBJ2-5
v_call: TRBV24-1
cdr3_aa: CATSEWTSGGETQYF

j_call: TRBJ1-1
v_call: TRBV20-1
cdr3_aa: CSARGGTAITEAFF

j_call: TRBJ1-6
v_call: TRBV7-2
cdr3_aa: CASSRRQGGNSPLHF

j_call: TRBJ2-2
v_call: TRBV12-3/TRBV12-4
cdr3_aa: CASSSDRSGELFF

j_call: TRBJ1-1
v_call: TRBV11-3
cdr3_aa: CASSLTGQGDTEAFF

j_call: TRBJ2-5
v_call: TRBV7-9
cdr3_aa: CASSPLQKETQYF

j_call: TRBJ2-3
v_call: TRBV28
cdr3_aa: CASSSGLAGEADTQYF

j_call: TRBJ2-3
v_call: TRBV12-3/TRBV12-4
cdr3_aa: CASSLRLPTTQDTQYF

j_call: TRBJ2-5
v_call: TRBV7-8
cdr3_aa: CASSSPDREETQYF

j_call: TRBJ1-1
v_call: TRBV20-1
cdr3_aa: CSGGTEAFF

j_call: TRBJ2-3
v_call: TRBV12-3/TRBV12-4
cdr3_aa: CASRPGGFEDTQYF

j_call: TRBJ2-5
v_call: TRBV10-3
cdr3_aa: CAISDDRGLETQYF

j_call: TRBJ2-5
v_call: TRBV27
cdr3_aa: CASSGTSRWYF

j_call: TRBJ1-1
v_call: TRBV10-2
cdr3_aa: CASSESTQGGEAFF

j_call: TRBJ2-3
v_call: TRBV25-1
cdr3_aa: CASSESGGTDTQYF

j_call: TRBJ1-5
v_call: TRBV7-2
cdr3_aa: CASSLDFGPQPQHF

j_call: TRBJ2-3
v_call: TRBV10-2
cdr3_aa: CASSGPGGLSTQYF

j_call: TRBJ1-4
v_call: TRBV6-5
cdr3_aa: CASSYNRGNEKLFF

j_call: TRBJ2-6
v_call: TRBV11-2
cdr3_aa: CASSAEHSGANVLTF

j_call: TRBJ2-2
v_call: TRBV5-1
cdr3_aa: CASTLAGYTGELFF

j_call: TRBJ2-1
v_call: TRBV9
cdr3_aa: CASRAPTSPYNEQFF

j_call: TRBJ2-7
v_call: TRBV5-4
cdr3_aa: CASSPGPALSEQYF

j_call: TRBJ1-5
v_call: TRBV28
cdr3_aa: CASSTTGVSQPQHF

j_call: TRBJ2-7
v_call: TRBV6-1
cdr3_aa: CASSEGDTPYEQYF

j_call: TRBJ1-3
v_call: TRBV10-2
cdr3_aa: CASSDRFPIYF

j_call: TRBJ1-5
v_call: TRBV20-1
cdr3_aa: CSGLHRGNQPQHF

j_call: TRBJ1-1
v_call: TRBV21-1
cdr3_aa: CASRQDGGLNTEAFF

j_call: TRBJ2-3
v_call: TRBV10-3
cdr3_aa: CATSPGLGTDTQYF

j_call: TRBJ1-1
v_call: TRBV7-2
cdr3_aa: CASSLARPVGTEAFF

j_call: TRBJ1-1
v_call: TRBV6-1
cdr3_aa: CASSGQGRSHAFF